These 10 T cell receptor beta chains came from one sample sequenced in a study of blood T cell repertoires in COVID-19. Clones were sequenced by immunoSEQ multiplex PCR, and TCRdb holds only the in-frame ones, with some missing. The sample consists of about 160,000 clones, about 80% of them appearing once. The specimen was peripheral blood. The receptors were gathered from a woman older than 75 with acute or convalescent COVID-19.

This sequence joins TRBV11-2 and TRBJ1-6; possible D gene TRBD1, 6 bases. Germline V gene data show CDR1 as SGHAT and CDR2 as FQNNGV. CDR3 length: 15 residues. Trimming shortened V by 2 bases and J by 10 bases, and 15 bases separated the two germline ends. The CDR3 DNA sequence: TGTGCCAGCAGCTTAATGGGGGCCGGGGACTCACCCCTCCACTTT. Its protein product is CASSLMGAGDSPLHF.

In the case of this clone: The sample carries other DNA sequences with the same CDR3. The chain carries TRBV5-1 and TRBJ1-5; tentative D call: TRBD1 (5 bases). Germline V gene sequence: CDR1 SGHRS, CDR2 YFSETQ. V was trimmed by 1 base and J by 0 bases, leaving 8 bases between them. The CDR3 is 15 amino acids. The CDR3 here is CASSLRGDSNQPQHF. CDR3 sequence (DNA): TGCGCCAGCAGCTTGCGGGGGGATAGCAATCAGCCCCAGCATTTT.

The chain carries TRBV20-1 and TRBJ1-2; D unclear. The CDR3 covers 10 residues. The V gene lost 6 bases and the J gene lost 6 bases, with 8 bases spanning the gap. CDR1 is DFQATT and CDR2 is SNEGSKA in the germline V gene (reference sequence). CDR3 loop: CSAKTDGYTF. In nucleotides, the CDR3 is TGCAGTGCAAAAACAGATGGCTACACCTTC.

The CDR3 nucleotides read TGTGCCAGTACGGGGACAGGGTCGCCGAACACTGAAGCTTTCTTT. This codes for CASTGTGSPNTEAFF. The genes are TRBV19 and TRBJ1-1, with 9 nucleotides matching TRBD1. Germline V gene sequence: CDR1 LNHDA, CDR2 SQIVND (reference sequence). The CDR3 spans 15 residues. V dropped 7 bases and J dropped 1; count of bases not matched to a gene: 7.

The chain combines TRBV6-5 with TRBJ1-5; TRBD1 aligns across 7 bases. J gave up 1 base and V 5 bases, and 5 bases lay outside the gene matches. Germline V lookup: CDR1 MNHEY, CDR2 SVGAGI. The CDR3 has 15 amino acids. In DNA, the CDR3 is TGTGCCAGCAGTACGAACAGGGGCAGCAATCAGCCCCAGCATTTT. It codes for CASSTNRGSNQPQHF.

This chain joins TRBV6-6 and TRBJ2-7; 7 nucleotides align to TRBD2. Germline loops: CDR1 MNHNY, CDR2 SVGAGI (reference sequence). The CDR3 sequence is 17 residues long. V trimming: 5 bases; J trimming: 3 bases; junction bases outside the gene matches: 16. Written as DNA, the CDR3 is TGTGCCAGCAGTCGACTCAACCCGGGCGGGGGAGACTACGAGCAGTACTTC. It specifies CASSRLNPGGGDYEQYF.

The CDR3 loop reads CASSLASRGNEKLFF. The CDR3 DNA reads TGTGCCAGCAGCTTAGCTTCCCGGGGGAATGAAAAACTGTTTTTT. The chain links TRBV7-2 to TRBJ1-4; D is perhaps TRBD1 (5 bases). Deletions cut 0 bases from V and 5 bases from J, with 10 bases between. This CDR3 region has 15 residues. Germline V gene lookup returns CDR1 SGHTA and CDR2 FQGNSA.

This clone was observed many times. The same CDR3 also results from other DNA sequences found in this sample. The chain employs TRBV28 and TRBJ1-6, with D tentatively TRBD1 (5 bases). V dropped 4 bases and J dropped 13 bases, with 11 bases sitting between them. The germline V gene has CDR1 MDHEN and CDR2 SYDVKM. This CDR3 spans 12 amino acids. Here the CDR3 DNA reads TGTGCCAGCAGTTCCCAGCGGGGCCCCCTCCACTTT. The encoded protein is CASSSQRGPLHF. The full variable domain, with the rest looked up from reference TRBV28 and TRBJ1-6, is DVKVTQSSRYLVKRTGEKVFLECVQDMDHENMFWYRQDPGLGLRLIYFSYDVKMKEKGDIPEGYSVSREKKERFSLILESASTNQTSMYLCASSSQRGPLHFGNGTRLTVT.

This clone was seen just once. The chain joins TRBV28 to TRBJ2-2; D unclear. CDR3 size: 13 residues. The V and J ends lost 7 bases and 2 bases respectively, with 8 bases between them. Germline loops: CDR1 MDHEN, CDR2 SYDVKM. The CDR3 region is CASKHPNTGELFF. The CDR3 DNA follows: TGTGCCAGCAAGCACCCCAACACCGGGGAGCTGTTTTTT.

The gene calls are TRBV4-2 and TRBJ2-6, with D perhaps matching TRBD1 (5 bases). Between the trimmed V and J ends, which lost 1 base and 3 bases, there was a span of 16 bases. The CDR3 runs 18 residues. From germline, CDR1 is LGHNA and CDR2 YNFKEQ. In DNA form, the CDR3 reads TGTGCCAGCAGCCAAGGGCCAAGGGGTCTCGGTGGGGCCAACGTCCTGACTTTC. It specifies CASSQGPRGLGGANVLTF.